This T cell receptor beta chain stems from a study of cytomegalovirus exposure and HLA in healthy donors. Study-level information: In a previous analysis, 117 million unique TCR beta sequences were found from about 190 million T cells.

Findings of the study overall: The study put 150 to 200 TCR beta chains on its list as cytomegalovirus-associated.

Healthy bone marrow donors made up the donor group. About this clone: Its antigen is not identified.

PCR used 60 Vbeta primers and 13 Jbeta primers. Sequencing used immunoSEQ multiplex PCR; TCRdb keeps in-frame clones, though not all of them. The top ten hold around 1.7% of the sample, which has 170,000 or so clones, 75% to 90% seen once. V was clipped by 0 bases and J by 2 bases, with 12 bases between them. The CDR3 extends over 16 amino acids. Germline V lookup: CDR1 SGHVS, CDR2 FQNEAQ. Sequencing was done on a sample of PBMCs. This chain joins TRBV7-8 and TRBJ2-3; D is possibly TRBD2 (6 bases). This receptor was identified in a man aged 50 or older in good health and CMV-seronegative. CDR3 amino acids: CASSLADSGPTDTQYF. In nucleotides, the CDR3 is TGTGCCAGCAGCTTAGCAGATAGCGGTCCCACAGATACGCAGTATTTT.